This T cell receptor (beta chain) appears in the sequencing data of a study of T cells in Graves' hyperthyroidism and ophthalmopathy. Study observations and caveats: By a 13 V-J model, ophthalmopathy was set apart from stable hyperthyroidism.

This clonotype was seen ten or more times. Antigen unknown. Regions amplified from RNA transcripts were the TCR beta CDR3 regions. During a first-round RT-PCR of the TCR CDR3, the HTBI primer set was used. TCRdb re-derived calls from the multiplex PCR reads in MiXCR, one entry per CDR3 protein. The sample records a few hundred thousand distinct CDR3 sequences, about 15% being singletons. The CDR3 runs to 15 residues. Trimming cost V 4 bases and J 4 bases; bases outside gene matches: 7. In germline, CDR1 is SGHVS, CDR2 FNYEAQ. The chain recombines TRBV7-6 with TRBJ2-7; 10 bases are a match to TRBD1. The sample comprised blood. The sequence derives from a woman in her twenties or thirties with Graves' hyperthyroidism. The CDR3 nucleotides read TGTGCCAGCAGCTATACCGGGACAGGGGAATACGAGCAGTACTTC. Amino acids: CASSYTGTGEYEQYF.